This T cell receptor beta chain was found in a study of OX40 agonist ivuxolimab in advanced cancers. Study results and caveats: With doses of 0.1-3.0 mg/kg, partial responders showed among the lowest clonal expansion.

Generated by immunoSEQ multiplex PCR, the TCRdb table keeps only in-frame clones and is missing some. The data show approximately 52,000 clones, roughly 85% seen once. With respect to this clone: Its matching antigen is unknown.

This clonotype was obtained from an adult with an advanced solid tumor such as melanoma, head and neck, liver or kidney cancer. The sample here was CD4+ or CD8+ T cells sorted from blood, taken in a trial of the OX40 agonist ivuxolimab.

Here the CDR3 reads CASGFGVYGYTF. Here the CDR3 DNA reads TGTGCCAGCGGATTCGGAGTCTATGGCTACACCTTC. J is TRBJ1-2 and V is TRBV5-8, with D hard to call. V was shortened by 7 bases and J by 4 bases, with 11 bases between the two germline ends. The CDR3 spans 12 residues. Germline V gene lookup returns CDR1 SGHTS and CDR2 YDEGEE. The full variable domain, with the rest looked up from reference TRBV5-8 and TRBJ1-2, is EAGVTQSPTHLIKTRGQQATLRCSPISGHTSVYWYQQALGLGLQFLLWYDEGEERNRGNFPPRFSGRQFPNYSSELNVNALELEDSALYLCASGFGVYGYTFGSGTRLTVV.